This passage covers 20 T cell receptor beta chains from one sample sequenced in a study of graft-versus-host responses after intestinal transplantation. Data came from immunoSEQ multiplex PCR; TCRdb stores just in-frame clones and leaves some out. Of 25,000 to 30,000 clones listed, around 94% are singletons. The material sequenced was PBMCs, taken approximately 32 days after intestinal transplant. All receptors come from a human patient who received an intestinal transplant, so some T cells may come from the graft donor.

The chain links TRBV7-9 to TRBJ2-3, with D tentatively TRBD1 or TRBD2 (5 bases each). The CDR3 runs 16 residues. CDR1 and CDR2 (germline): SEHNR, FQNEAQ (reference sequence). V was cut by 1 base and J by 3 bases, with 14 bases left in between. DNA for the CDR3: TGTGCCAGCAGCTTAGGCCGACAGTCGGGGACAGATACGCAGTATTTT. The encoded protein is CASSLGRQSGTDTQYF.

The CDR3 loop reads CASSYSTGRETQYF. Here the CDR3 DNA reads TGTGCCAGCAGTTACTCGACAGGGCGGGAGACCCAGTACTTC. The rearrangement joins TRBV6-6 to TRBJ2-5; TRBD1 matches at 7 bases. The CDR3 runs to 14 residues. V dropped 0 bases and J dropped 5; count of bases not matched to a gene: 3. The germline gives CDR1 MNHNY, CDR2 SVGAGI (reference sequence).

The chain joins TRBV2 to TRBJ2-7; D possibly corresponds to TRBD2 (6 bases). CDR1 is SNHLY and CDR2 is FYNNEI in the germline V gene. CDR3 length: 15 residues. V lost 7 bases and J 2 bases, leaving 18 bases between the germline ends. In nucleotides, the CDR3 is TGTGCCAGCACCCCGGAGGGGATCTTTCCCTACGAGCAGTACTTC. It codes for CASTPEGIFPYEQYF.

V gene TRBV4-1 combines with J gene TRBJ2-7; possible D gene TRBD2, 5 bases. The V and J ends lost 2 bases and 6 bases respectively, with 20 bases between them. Germline CDR1 reads MGHRA; CDR2 reads YSYEKL. CDR3 length: 16 residues. CDR3 amino acids: CASSQNADPFAGEQYF. The CDR3 DNA follows: TGCGCCAGCAGCCAAAACGCTGACCCCTTCGCGGGCGAGCAGTACTTC.

This chain connects TRBV6-1 to TRBJ1-5; unclear D gene. The CDR3 length is 15 residues. Trimming removed 6 bases at V and 2 bases at J, with 14 bases between. Germline V gene data show CDR1 as MNHNS and CDR2 as SASEGT. CDR3 region: CASSPNIGGNQPQHF. Here the CDR3 DNA reads TGTGCCAGCAGCCCGAACATCGGGGGCAATCAGCCCCAGCATTTT.

The chain has TRBV5-4 and TRBJ2-7; 14 nucleotides align to TRBD2. Germline CDR1 is SGHNT and CDR2 is YYREEE (reference sequence). The J segment lost 4 bases and the V segment lost 4 bases, leaving 4 bases of the junction unmatched. The CDR3 length is 15 residues. CDR3 sequence: CASSPGTSGRYEQYF. As DNA, the CDR3 is TGTGCCAGCAGCCCTGGGACTAGCGGGAGATACGAGCAGTACTTC.

The CDR3 is CASSVRPQGNTGELFF. The CDR3 nucleotides are TGTGCCAGCAGCGTAAGACCCCAGGGGAACACCGGGGAGCTGTTTTTT. This chain links TRBV9 with TRBJ2-2, with D possibly being TRBD1 (5 bases). Germline V lookup: CDR1 SGDLS, CDR2 YYNGEE. This CDR3 is 16 amino acids long. V dropped 1 base and J dropped 1 base, with 11 bases sitting between them.

The CDR3 coding sequence is TGTGCCAGCAGCCTTACCGGGACTAGCAACAATGAGCAGTTCTTC. Its translation is CASSLTGTSNNEQFF. This chain connects TRBV6-5 to TRBJ2-1, with 9 nucleotides matching TRBD2. The V gene end was trimmed by 6 bases and the J gene end by 5 bases; junction bases not matched to a gene: 8. From germline, CDR1 is MNHEY and CDR2 SVGAGI. CDR3 length equals 15 residues.

The chain recombines TRBV27 with TRBJ1-2, with a weak D call TRBD1 (6 bases). V lost 3 bases and J 7 bases, leaving 24 bases between the germline ends. This CDR3 region has 17 residues. Germline CDR1 MNHEY, CDR2 SMNVEV (reference sequence). In nucleotides, the CDR3 is TGTGCCAGCAGTTTCTCAGGGGCGAATAAGCCCCTTTTTGGCTACACCTTC. As protein: CASSFSGANKPLFGYTF.

The V and J genes are TRBV6-5 and TRBJ2-5; D is unresolved. V lost 0 bases and J 5 bases, leaving 13 bases between the germline ends. The CDR3 length is 15 residues. CDR1 and CDR2 from the germline V gene are MNHEY and SVGAGI. CDR3 amino acids: CASSYSKSSGETQYF. The CDR3 DNA reads as TGTGCCAGCAGTTACTCGAAATCCTCGGGCGAGACCCAGTACTTC.

The V call is TRBV5-1, the J call TRBJ1-2; weak D call: TRBD1 (6 bases). The ends were cut back, 1 base at V and 6 bases at J, with 10 bases in the middle. The CDR3 loop spans 13 amino acids. Germline CDR1 and CDR2: SGHRS and YFSETQ. The CDR3 DNA reads as TGCGCCAGCAGCTTGTCCAGGGGAGATGGCTACACCTTC. Its protein product is CASSLSRGDGYTF.

The J gene is TRBJ2-2, the V gene TRBV5-6; 10 positions agree with TRBD2. Germline trimming cut 4 bases from V and 6 bases from J; bases unmatched to any gene: 6. From germline, CDR1 is SGHDT and CDR2 YYEEEE. The CDR3 contains 15 residues. The chain's CDR3 is CASSPSGRAPGELFF. CDR3 sequence (DNA): TGTGCCAGCAGCCCCAGCGGGAGGGCCCCCGGGGAGCTGTTTTTT.

This clone has a single count. The chain is built from TRBV9 and TRBJ2-4; D unclear. Between the trimmed V and J ends, which lost 4 bases and 0 bases, there was a span of 20 bases. This CDR3 region has 18 residues. Germline V gene data show CDR1 as SGDLS and CDR2 as YYNGEE. CDR3 coding DNA: TGTGCCAGCAGCCCGAAGAGCTGGATCCCCGGAGCCAAAAACATTCAGTACTTC. It specifies CASSPKSWIPGAKNIQYF.

The J gene is TRBJ2-3, the V gene TRBV13; the D is unclear. V was trimmed by 4 bases and J by 2 bases, leaving 4 bases between them. Germline V gene lookup returns CDR1 PRHDT and CDR2 FYEKMQ (reference sequence). The CDR3 totals 12 residues. The CDR3 reads CASSSFTDTQYF. CDR3 nucleotides: TGTGCCAGCAGCTCCTTCACAGATACGCAGTATTTT.

The chain employs TRBV27 and TRBJ2-5; D gene unclear. Per the germline V gene, CDR1 is MNHEY and CDR2 is SMNVEV (reference sequence). The CDR3 is 10 residues long. Trimming cost V 5 bases and J 11 bases, with 9 bases left between them. CDR3 in amino acids: CASSPEEQYF. CDR3 bases: TGTGCCAGCAGTCCGGAAGAGCAGTACTTC.

This rearrangement joins TRBV18 to TRBJ1-2; 8 nucleotides line up with TRBD1. The V and J ends lost 5 bases and 5 bases, in that order; junction bases with no gene match: 7. CDR3 length equals 14 residues. Germline V gene lookup returns CDR1 KGHSH and CDR2 LQKENI. DNA for the CDR3: TGTGCCAGCTCAAAAGAAACAGGGGGTTATGGCTACACCTTC. Translation gives CASSKETGGYGYTF. Looking up the rest from reference TRBV18 and TRBJ1-2 gives the full variable domain: NAGVMQNPRHLVRRRGQEARLRCSPMKGHSHVYWYRQLPEEGLKFMVYLQKENIIDESGMPKERFSAEFPKEGPSILRIQQVVRGDSAAYFCASSKETGGYGYTFGSGTRLTVV.

J is TRBJ2-3 and V is TRBV6-5; 8 positions agree with TRBD2. Germline assignment: CDR1 MNHEY and CDR2 SVGAGI. The CDR3 has 14 amino acids. The V gene end was trimmed by 2 bases and the J gene end by 4 bases; junction bases not matched to a gene: 2. The CDR3 here is CASSYGGRPDTQYF. DNA of the CDR3: TGTGCCAGCAGTTACGGCGGGAGGCCAGATACGCAGTATTTT.

This chain connects TRBV29-1 to TRBJ1-1; D possibly corresponds to TRBD1 (6 bases). The CDR3 spans 12 residues. The V end lost 6 bases, the J end lost 1 base, and 9 bases lay between the germline ends. The germline V gene encodes CDR1 SQVTM and CDR2 ANQGSEA. The chain's CDR3 is CSVKTGNTEAFF. CDR3 DNA sequence: TGCAGCGTGAAGACAGGGAACACTGAAGCTTTCTTT.

The chain employs TRBV6-6 and TRBJ2-7; TRBD2 aligns across 7 bases. Germline V gives CDR1 MNHNY, CDR2 SVGAGI (reference sequence). The CDR3 contains 15 residues. Trimming took 5 bases from V and 0 from J; bases not matched to a gene: 7. The CDR3 is CASSTPSGSSYEQYF. CDR3 DNA: TGTGCCAGCAGTACCCCTAGCGGTAGCTCCTACGAGCAGTACTTC.

The genes are TRBV7-2 and TRBJ1-2; D may be TRBD1 (5 bases). Trimming stripped 3 bases from V and 6 bases from J, with 17 bases between. The CDR3 covers 15 residues. The germline gives CDR1 SGHTA, CDR2 FQGNSA. CDR3 region: CASSFGNLGLNGYTF. DNA of the CDR3: TGTGCCAGCAGCTTTGGTAACTTGGGACTGAATGGCTACACCTTC.